The clone carrying this T cell receptor beta chain was counted once. The data were taken from a study of T cell changes during pregnancy in multiple sclerosis. Per the germline V gene, CDR1 is MNHEY and CDR2 is SVGAGI. The CDR3 extends over 15 amino acids. Trimming at V came to 6 bases and at J to 3 bases, leaving 10 bases not matched to a gene. TCRdb's table, derived via immunoSEQ multiplex PCR, lists solely in-frame clones and lacks some. The sample has about 61,000 clones, around nine tenths seen once. This sequence was found in a female donor in good health, enrolled as a control in a pregnancy study. The material was peripheral blood, obtained in the first trimester of pregnancy. The rearrangement uses TRBV6-5 and TRBJ2-7; 8 bases fit TRBD1. The DNA of the CDR3 is TGTGCCAGCAGCACGGACAGGGTGAGACGCTACGAGCAGTACTTC. Its protein product is CASSTDRVRRYEQYF.